These 5 T cell receptor beta chains were all obtained from the same sample, sequenced in a study of blood T cell repertoires in COVID-19 (dated by TCRdb to the early 2020s). The library relied on the immunoSEQ multiplex PCR assay. The source is immuneACCESS, and TCRdb retained only in-frame sequences with V and J called. Part of the clones is not carried over; for the studies checked, unresolved V genes explain less than half of this, and the remainder is unexplained. Across this sample there are 400,000 to 500,000 clones, with about 88% seen only once. Of the sample, around 1.5% is held by the ten largest clones. Material: PBMCs or T cells enriched from blood (not recorded which). These receptor sequences come from a young woman who had been exposed to COVID-19.

The J gene is TRBJ2-5, the V gene TRBV28; D might be TRBD1 (5 bases). The CDR3 is made up of 14 amino acids. V was clipped by 7 bases and J by 1 base, with 13 bases between them. The germline CDR1 and CDR2 sequences are MDHEN and SYDVKM. The CDR3 sequence: CASNRGQVQETQYF. The DNA for the CDR3 is TGTGCCAGCAATCGAGGACAAGTCCAAGAGACCCAGTACTTC.

This chain's CDR3 is CASSPQREGREQYF. The CDR3 region has the DNA TGTGCCAGCTCACCCCAGCGGGAGGGCCGGGAGCAGTACTTC. J is TRBJ2-7 and V is TRBV18; 10 bases are shared with TRBD2. The germline V gene encodes CDR1 KGHSH and CDR2 LQKENI. Trimming at V came to 3 bases and at J to 7 bases, leaving 6 bases not matched to a gene. CDR3 length equals 14 residues.

V usage is TRBV7-2 and J usage is TRBJ2-5; TRBD2 matches 7 bases. The CDR3 consists of 16 residues. V dropped 2 bases and J dropped 4; count of bases not matched to a gene: 10. CDR1 and CDR2 (germline): SGHTA, FQGNSA. This CDR3 is CASSLRGGVFGETQYF. In DNA form, the CDR3 reads TGTGCCAGCAGCTTACGCGGGGGAGTTTTTGGAGAGACCCAGTACTTC.

The V call is TRBV27, the J call TRBJ2-2; possibly TRBD1 for D (6 bases). CDR1 is MNHEY and CDR2 is SMNVEV in the germline V gene (reference sequence). This CDR3 has 16 residues. V was cut by 4 bases and J by 2 bases, with 14 bases left in between. The CDR3 nucleotides are TGTGCCAGCAGTTCACGACAGGCCCGCAACACCGGGGAGCTGTTTTTT. Its translation is CASSSRQARNTGELFF.

Only one count was recorded for this clone. V and J are TRBV19 and TRBJ2-1; 7 bases map to TRBD1. The ends lost 6 bases at V and 0 bases at J; junction bases unmatched: 2. Germline CDR1 and CDR2: LNHDA and SQIVND (reference sequence). The CDR3 loop spans 14 amino acids. The CDR3 loop reads CASSRDSSYNEQFF. The CDR3 DNA sequence: TGTGCCAGTAGCCGGGACAGCTCCTACAATGAGCAGTTCTTC.